This T cell receptor beta chain was observed in a study of T cells in localized non-small cell lung cancer. Germline V gene data show CDR1 as LNHDA and CDR2 as SQIVND (reference sequence). Deletions cut 2 bases from V and 3 bases from J, with 8 bases between. There are 13 residues in the CDR3. Whole-study findings and limits: For the top 100 tumor clones, a median roughly 55 also appeared in adjacent lung. Uninvolved adjacent lung showed peak T cell clonality, exceeding tumor. Because only a single region of the tumor was sequenced, heterogeneity remains possible.

Note on this clone: Its antigen is as yet unknown.

Using immunoSEQ multiplex PCR, the repertoire was profiled, and TCRdb retains in-frame clones only, with some absent. This table holds more than 4,000 clones, roughly 29% found once. The V call is TRBV19, the J call TRBJ2-7, with D possibly matching TRBD1 (6 bases). The clonotype originates from a man aged 40 to 69 with stage III squamous cell lung carcinoma. The sample was lung tumor tissue, taken before any cancer treatment. The CDR3 spells CASSITGLYEQYF. For the CDR3, the DNA is TGTGCCAGTAGTATAACAGGGCTCTACGAGCAGTACTTC.